This passage covers 13 T cell receptor beta chains from one sample sequenced in a study of T cells in localized non-small cell lung cancer. Here immunoSEQ multiplex PCR was the method, and the copy in TCRdb shows in-frame clones only, minus some. Among 35,000 to 40,000 clones, approximately 84% were seen once, and the ten largest hold 5% to 7%. Here the sequenced sample was peripheral blood, taken before any cancer treatment. These receptors all come from a man aged 40 to 69 with stage I lung adenocarcinoma.

This chain links TRBV4-3 with TRBJ2-7, with D unclear. Germline V gives CDR1 LGHNA, CDR2 YSLEER. The CDR3 is 17 residues long. V was clipped by 4 bases and J by 2 bases, with 21 bases between them. The CDR3 bases are TGCGCCAGCAGCCCTGGGCTGATCCTACGGCGCCCCTACGAGCAGTACTTC. Protein sequence: CASSPGLILRRPYEQYF.

V usage is TRBV5-8 and J usage is TRBJ2-4; maybe TRBD1 (5 bases). The germline V and J ends were trimmed by 4 bases and 0 bases, with 11 bases remaining between them. Germline CDR1 and CDR2: SGHTS and YDEGEE. The CDR3 covers 15 residues. CDR3: CASSPWTRAKNIQYF. CDR3 bases: TGTGCCAGCAGCCCCTGGACAAGAGCCAAAAACATTCAGTACTTC.

Remarks on this clone: Its ends do not fully match the called genes, so a read error is possible. The chain carries TRBV5-1 and TRBJ2-2; possibly TRBD2 for D (6 bases). From germline, CDR1 is SGHRS and CDR2 YFSETQ. This CDR3 spans 19 amino acids. This CDR3 is CASRLGGMISNVDTGELFF. Here the CDR3 DNA reads TGCGCCAGCAGGTTGGGCGGGATGATTTCCAACGTGGACACCGGGGAGCTGTTTTTT.

This chain uses TRBV2 with TRBJ1-1, with D unclear. Trimming removed 8 bases from V and 8 bases from J, with 12 bases in between. The CDR3 loop spans 11 amino acids. Germline CDR1 is SNHLY and CDR2 is FYNNEI. The CDR3 here is CASSYLWEAFF. CDR3 DNA sequence: TGTGCCAGCTCCTATTTGTGGGAAGCTTTCTTT.

This chain connects TRBV5-1 to TRBJ2-7; TRBD1 matches 9 bases. This CDR3 region has 13 residues. CDR1 and CDR2 from the germline V gene are SGHRS and YFSETQ. Unmatched junction bases numbered 1, after V lost 4 bases and J lost 2 bases. CDR3 in amino acids: CASSRDRAYEQYF. The CDR3, as DNA: TGCGCCAGCAGCCGGGACAGGGCCTACGAGCAGTACTTC.

The chain links TRBV29-1 to TRBJ2-7, with 12 nucleotides matching TRBD2. Germline-derived CDR1 and CDR2 are SQVTM and ANQGSEA. V shed 5 bases, J shed 1 base, and the junction held 9 bases outside the gene matches. CDR3 size: 16 residues. The CDR3 protein is CSVRLAGGGSSYEQYF. The CDR3 DNA reads as TGCAGCGTTCGGCTAGCGGGAGGGGGCTCTTCCTACGAGCAGTACTTC.

The rearrangement uses TRBV28 and TRBJ2-1, with TRBD2 matching 7 bases. This CDR3 contains 17 residues. Germline CDR1 MDHEN, CDR2 SYDVKM. The trim removed 4 bases at V and 4 bases at J, leaving 13 bases unmatched. The CDR3 DNA reads as TGTGCCAGCAGTTCCCCTCTTGAAGCGGGGCTTTACAATGAGCAGTTCTTC. This sequence encodes CASSSPLEAGLYNEQFF.

This chain connects TRBV11-2 to TRBJ2-1, with 12 nucleotides matching TRBD2. With V trimmed by 5 bases and J by 8 bases, 13 bases remained unmatched. Germline CDR1 is SGHAT and CDR2 is FQNNGV. There are 17 residues in the CDR3. The CDR3, as DNA: TGTGCCAGCAGCGAGTCTAGCGGGAGGGCCGATCGACATGAGCAGTTCTTC. Protein product: CASSESSGRADRHEQFF.

The chain carries TRBV2 and TRBJ2-5, with D possibly being TRBD1 (5 bases). The germline V and J ends were trimmed by 4 bases and 1 base, with 10 bases remaining between them. This CDR3 has 14 amino acids. Germline CDR1 is SNHLY and CDR2 is FYNNEI. The CDR3 reads CASSVDSPQETQYF. As DNA, the CDR3 is TGTGCCAGCAGTGTAGACAGTCCCCAAGAGACCCAGTACTTC.

This chain joins TRBV9 and TRBJ1-4; the match to TRBD1 covers 8 bases. The CDR3 is 16 amino acids. Trimming removed 4 bases from V and 6 bases from J; junction bases left unmatched: 11. In germline, CDR1 is SGDLS, CDR2 YYNGEE. This CDR3 is CASSPRQGAKYEKLFF. The CDR3 nucleotides are TGTGCCAGCAGCCCCCGGCAGGGGGCGAAGTATGAAAAACTGTTTTTT.

The V call is TRBV7-6, the J call TRBJ2-3, with D perhaps TRBD2 (5 bases). There are 15 residues in the CDR3. Germline V lookup: CDR1 SGHVS, CDR2 FNYEAQ. The ends were cut back, 1 base at V and 0 bases at J, with 8 bases in the middle. The CDR3 DNA reads TGTGCCAGCAGCTTAGTAGCGACTAGCACAGATACGCAGTATTTT. Translated, it gives CASSLVATSTDTQYF. Full variable domain (remainder filled in from reference TRBV7-6 and TRBJ2-3): GAGVSQSPRYKVTKRGQDVALRCDPISGHVSLYWYRQALGQGPEFLTYFNYEAQQDKSGLPNDRFSAERPEGSISTLTIQRTEQRDSAMYRCASSLVATSTDTQYFGPGTRLTVL.

The chain employs TRBV9 and TRBJ2-3; tentatively, D is TRBD1 (6 bases). V lost 3 bases and J 2 bases, leaving 13 bases between the germline ends. Germline V CDR1 and CDR2: SGDLS, YYNGEE. The CDR3 consists of 15 residues. Written as DNA, the CDR3 is TGTGCCAGCAGCGAGGATGGGGACATCACAGATACGCAGTATTTT. Protein: CASSEDGDITDTQYF.

CDR3 protein: CASSFGSIRPSSYNEQFF. CDR3 in DNA: TGTGCCAGCAGCTTTGGGAGTATTAGGCCCAGCTCCTACAATGAGCAGTTCTTC. The V and J genes are TRBV5-4 and TRBJ2-1, with D perhaps TRBD2 (5 bases). Trimming removed 2 bases at V and 0 bases at J, with 18 bases between. The CDR3 has 18 residues. Germline CDR1 SGHNT, CDR2 YYREEE (reference sequence). Based on the CDR3 plus reference TRBV5-4 and TRBJ2-1, the full variable domain is ETGVTQSPTHLIKTRGQQVTLRCSSQSGHNTVSWYQQALGQGPQFIFQYYREEENGRGNFPPRFSGLQFPNYSSELNVNALELDDSALYLCASSFGSIRPSSYNEQFFGPGTRLTVL.